This entry describes one T cell receptor beta chain. Its cognate antigen is unknown. The sample is drawn from a study of response to subunit inactivated influenza vaccine. TCRdb recomputed calls from the RT-PCR reads with MiXCR, one row per CDR3 protein. The top ten hold less than 9% of the sample, which has 600,000 to 850,000 distinct CDR3 sequences, roughly 15% seen once. Whole-study results and caveats: Each seasonal influenza vaccination, the authors suggested, recruits few new T cells.

The sample was PBMCs from blood, taken 14 to 15 days before vaccination. The receptor comes from a man aged 50-59 years who received an inactivated influenza vaccine.

CDR3 region: CASSSPTYTGANTEAFF. As DNA, the CDR3 is TGTGCCAGCAGTTCACCTACGTACACAGGGGCAAACACTGAAGCTTTCTTT. V gene TRBV12-3 or TRBV12-4 combines with J gene TRBJ1-1, with 7 bases lining up with TRBD1. The CDR3 contains 17 residues. The V and J ends lost 4 bases and 2 bases, in that order; junction bases with no gene match: 13.